Listed below are T cell receptor beta chains from one sample, sequenced in a study of monozygotic twins with inflammatory bowel disease. TCRdb re-analyzed the 5' RACE reads; it lists each CDR3 protein once, without DNA. The sample holds about 450,000 distinct CDR3 sequences. The sample taken for sequencing was blood. All receptors come from a human donor with ulcerative colitis or Crohn's disease, or a healthy co-twin of an affected twin (not recorded which). The CDR3 runs from the conserved cysteine through the conserved F or W. Fields, in order: V gene, J gene, CDR3 protein.

V gene: TRBV6-2/TRBV6-3; J gene: TRBJ2-3; CDR3 protein: CASSYGLPTDTQYF
V gene: TRBV29-1; J gene: TRBJ1-1; CDR3 protein: CSGVSTAEAFF
V gene: TRBV6-2/TRBV6-3; J gene: TRBJ2-1; CDR3 protein: CASSYQNGQVGVQFF
V gene: TRBV12-3/TRBV12-4; J gene: TRBJ1-5; CDR3 protein: CASSFSGGTNQPQHF
V gene: TRBV9; J gene: TRBJ2-5; CDR3 protein: CASSGRDKETQYF
V gene: TRBV28; J gene: TRBJ1-5; CDR3 protein: CASSMFVMTASNQPQHF
V gene: TRBV28; J gene: TRBJ2-5; CDR3 protein: CASSRFQGAWETQYF
V gene: TRBV7-8; J gene: TRBJ2-1; CDR3 protein: CASSYASGSFNEQFF
V gene: TRBV19; J gene: TRBJ2-1; CDR3 protein: CASSMTGYNEQFF
V gene: TRBV12-3/TRBV12-4; J gene: TRBJ1-6; CDR3 protein: CASSLRQGLNSPLHF